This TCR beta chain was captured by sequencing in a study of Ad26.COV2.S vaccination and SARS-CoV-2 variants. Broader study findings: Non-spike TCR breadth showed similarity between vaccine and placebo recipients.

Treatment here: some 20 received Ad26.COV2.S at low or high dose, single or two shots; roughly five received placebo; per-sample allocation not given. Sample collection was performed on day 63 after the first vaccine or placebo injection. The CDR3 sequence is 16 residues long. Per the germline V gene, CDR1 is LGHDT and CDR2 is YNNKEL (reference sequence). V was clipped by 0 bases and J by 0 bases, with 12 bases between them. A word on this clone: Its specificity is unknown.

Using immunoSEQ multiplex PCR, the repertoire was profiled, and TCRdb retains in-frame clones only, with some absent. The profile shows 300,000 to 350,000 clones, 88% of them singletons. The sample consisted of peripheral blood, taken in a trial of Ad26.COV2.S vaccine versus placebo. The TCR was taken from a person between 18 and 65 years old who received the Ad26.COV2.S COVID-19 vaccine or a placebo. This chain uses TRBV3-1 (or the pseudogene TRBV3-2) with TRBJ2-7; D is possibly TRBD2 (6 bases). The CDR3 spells CASSQDMLAASYEQYF. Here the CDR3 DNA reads TGTGCCAGCAGCCAAGATATGTTAGCGGCCTCCTACGAGCAGTACTTC.